The 10 T cell receptor beta chains presented below share a single source sample, sequenced in a study of blood T cell repertoires in COVID-19. Profiled with immunoSEQ multiplex PCR; TCRdb holds only in-frame clones, not every one. Here the sample spans 110,000 or so clones, about 89% being singletons. Sequenced material: peripheral blood. These receptors all come from a human donor with acute or convalescent COVID-19. The donor label of this sample is uncertain.

The rearrangement joins TRBV12-3 or TRBV12-4 to TRBJ2-1; a weak D match, TRBD1 (6 bases). The V gene lost 6 bases and the J gene lost 7 bases, with 10 bases spanning the gap. This CDR3 has 12 amino acids. CDR3 in amino acids: CASRQGPNEQFF. The CDR3, as DNA: TGTGCCAGCAGACAGGGTCCGAATGAGCAGTTCTTC.

The rearrangement links TRBV27 to TRBJ1-2, with TRBD1 matching 7 bases. The CDR3 has 15 amino acids. J lost 7 bases, V lost 0 bases, and 8 bases had no gene match. Germline V gene lookup returns CDR1 MNHEY and CDR2 SMNVEV (reference sequence). This CDR3 is CASSLSGTVLLGYTF. The CDR3 region has the DNA TGTGCCAGCAGTTTATCTGGGACAGTCCTCCTTGGCTACACCTTC.

V is TRBV6-1 and J is TRBJ1-3; D gene uncertain. Trimming took off 3 bases at V and 0 bases at J, with 6 bases between the two ends. The germline V gene has CDR1 MNHNS and CDR2 SASEGT. This CDR3 comprises 14 residues. The CDR3 loop is CASSERISGNTIYF. As DNA, the CDR3 is TGTGCCAGCAGTGAGCGGATCTCTGGAAACACCATATATTTT.

V and J are TRBV9 and TRBJ1-3; D ambiguous. The ends were cut back, 3 bases at V and 0 bases at J, with 13 bases in the middle. The CDR3 loop spans 16 amino acids. The V gene's germline CDR1 is SGDLS and CDR2 YYNGEE. In DNA, the CDR3 is TGTGCCAGCAGCGATGGCAGACATAACTCTGGAAACACCATATATTTT. Its translation is CASSDGRHNSGNTIYF.

The sample holds one count of this clone. The chain links TRBV13 to TRBJ2-3; D is perhaps TRBD2 (6 bases). The CDR3 runs to 14 residues. V shed 5 bases and J shed 6 bases, with 15 bases lying between them. Germline-derived CDR1 and CDR2 are PRHDT and FYEKMQ (reference sequence). DNA for the CDR3: TGTGCCAGCAGCGCCATGGGAGGAGGGGATACGCAGTATTTT. Translation: CASSAMGGGDTQYF.

This chain uses TRBV12-3 or TRBV12-4 with TRBJ2-3, with D maybe TRBD1 (5 bases). The CDR3 has 13 residues. Trimming took off 5 bases at V and 5 bases at J, with 11 bases between the two ends. CDR3: CASSPQGVDTQYF. CDR3 DNA: TGTGCCAGCAGTCCCCAAGGGGTAGATACGCAGTATTTT.

The rearrangement uses TRBV2 and TRBJ1-5; D might be TRBD1 (6 bases). CDR3 length equals 18 residues. Germline V gene lookup returns CDR1 SNHLY and CDR2 FYNNEI. V was shortened by 6 bases and J by 3 bases, with 24 bases between the two germline ends. CDR3 sequence: CASSSGTQALKNNQPQHF. CDR3 sequence (DNA): TGTGCCAGCAGCTCCGGGACACAGGCTCTTAAAAACAATCAGCCCCAGCATTTT.

The chain carries TRBV18 and TRBJ2-1; weak D call: TRBD2 (6 bases). CDR3 length: 14 residues. V was pared by 10 bases and J by 0 bases, with 13 bases between. Germline CDR1 reads KGHSH; CDR2 reads LQKENI. Here the CDR3 reads CATVSGYSYNEQFF. For the CDR3, the DNA is TGTGCCACCGTTAGCGGTTACTCCTACAATGAGCAGTTCTTC.

V gene TRBV6-5 combines with J gene TRBJ1-2; a possible D gene is TRBD1 (5 bases). The CDR3 runs to 14 residues. Germline V gene data show CDR1 as MNHEY and CDR2 as SVGAGI. Trimming shortened V by 10 bases and J by 3 bases, and 18 bases separated the two germline ends. CDR3 residues: CATQGAGGDYGYTF. The CDR3 DNA is TGTGCCACGCAAGGGGCAGGCGGGGACTATGGCTACACCTTC.

The V and J genes are TRBV5-1 and TRBJ2-7; 9 positions agree with TRBD2. Germline loops: CDR1 SGHRS, CDR2 YFSETQ. The CDR3 runs 14 residues. V lost 1 base and J lost 4; bases outside the gene matches: 3. For the CDR3, the DNA is TGCGCCAGCAGCTTGAGCGGGGGGTCGTACGAGCAGTACTTC. Encoded protein: CASSLSGGSYEQYF.